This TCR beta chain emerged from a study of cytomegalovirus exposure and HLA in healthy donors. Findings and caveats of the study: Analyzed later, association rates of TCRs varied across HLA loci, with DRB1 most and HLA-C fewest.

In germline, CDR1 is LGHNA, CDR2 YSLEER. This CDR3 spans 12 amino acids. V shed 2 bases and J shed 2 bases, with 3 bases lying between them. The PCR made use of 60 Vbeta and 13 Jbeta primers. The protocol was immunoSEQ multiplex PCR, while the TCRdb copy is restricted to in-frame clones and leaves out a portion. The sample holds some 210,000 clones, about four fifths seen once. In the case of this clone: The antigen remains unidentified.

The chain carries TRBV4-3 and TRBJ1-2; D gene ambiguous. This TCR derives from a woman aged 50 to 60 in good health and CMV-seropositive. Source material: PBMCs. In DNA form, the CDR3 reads TGCGCCAGCAGCCAAAGCAACTATGGCTACACCTTC. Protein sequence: CASSQSNYGYTF.